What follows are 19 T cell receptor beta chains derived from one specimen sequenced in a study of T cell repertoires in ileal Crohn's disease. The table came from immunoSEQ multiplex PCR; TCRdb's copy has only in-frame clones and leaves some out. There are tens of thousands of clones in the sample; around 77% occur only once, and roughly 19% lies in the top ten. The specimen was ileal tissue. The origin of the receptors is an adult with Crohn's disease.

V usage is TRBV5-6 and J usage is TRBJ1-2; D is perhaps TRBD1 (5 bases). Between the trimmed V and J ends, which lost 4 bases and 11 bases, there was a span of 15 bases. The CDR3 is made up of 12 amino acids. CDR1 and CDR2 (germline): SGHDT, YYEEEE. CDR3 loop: CASSTSLGLYTF. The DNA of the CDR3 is TGTGCCAGCAGCACTTCGTTGGGACTTTACACCTTC.

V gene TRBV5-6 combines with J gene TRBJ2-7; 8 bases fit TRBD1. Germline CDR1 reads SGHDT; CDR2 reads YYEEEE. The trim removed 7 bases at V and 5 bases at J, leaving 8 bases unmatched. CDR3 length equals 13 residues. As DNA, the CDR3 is TGTGCCAGCTCGACAGGGGCCTCTCACGAGCAGTACTTC. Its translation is CASSTGASHEQYF. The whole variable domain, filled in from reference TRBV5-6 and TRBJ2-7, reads DAGVTQSPTHLIKTRGQQVTLRCSPKSGHDTVSWYQQALGQGPQFIFQYYEEEERQRGNFPDRFSGHQFPNYSSELNVNALLLGDSALYLCASSTGASHEQYFGPGTRLTVT.

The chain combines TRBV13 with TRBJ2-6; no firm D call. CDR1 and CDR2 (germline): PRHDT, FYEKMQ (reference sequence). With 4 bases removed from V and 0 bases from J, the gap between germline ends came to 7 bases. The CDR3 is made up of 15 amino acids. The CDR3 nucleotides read TGTGCCAGCAGCTCGACATCCTCTGGGGCCAACGTCCTGACTTTC. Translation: CASSSTSSGANVLTF.

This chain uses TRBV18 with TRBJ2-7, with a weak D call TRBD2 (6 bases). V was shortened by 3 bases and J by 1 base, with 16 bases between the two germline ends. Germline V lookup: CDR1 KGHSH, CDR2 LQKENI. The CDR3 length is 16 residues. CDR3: CASSPRRGVTSYEQYF. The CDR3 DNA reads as TGTGCCAGCTCACCGCGGCGGGGAGTTACGTCCTACGAGCAGTACTTC.

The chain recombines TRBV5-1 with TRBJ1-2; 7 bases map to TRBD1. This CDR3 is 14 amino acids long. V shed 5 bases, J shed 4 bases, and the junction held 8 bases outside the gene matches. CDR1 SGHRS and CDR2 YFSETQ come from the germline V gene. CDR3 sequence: CASRGGQGFYGYTF. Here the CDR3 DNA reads TGCGCCAGCAGAGGGGGCCAAGGGTTCTATGGCTACACCTTC.

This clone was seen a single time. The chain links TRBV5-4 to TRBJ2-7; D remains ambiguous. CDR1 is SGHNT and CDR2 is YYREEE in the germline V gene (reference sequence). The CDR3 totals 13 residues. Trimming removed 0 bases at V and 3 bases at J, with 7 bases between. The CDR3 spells CASSLDGYYEQYF. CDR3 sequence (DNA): TGTGCCAGCAGCTTGGACGGTTACTACGAGCAGTACTTC.

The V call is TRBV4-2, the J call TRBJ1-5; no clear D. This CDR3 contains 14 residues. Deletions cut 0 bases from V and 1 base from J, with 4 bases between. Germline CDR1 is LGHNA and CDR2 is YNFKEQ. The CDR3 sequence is CASSQDGSNQPQHF. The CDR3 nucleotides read TGTGCCAGCAGCCAAGATGGCAGCAATCAGCCCCAGCATTTT.

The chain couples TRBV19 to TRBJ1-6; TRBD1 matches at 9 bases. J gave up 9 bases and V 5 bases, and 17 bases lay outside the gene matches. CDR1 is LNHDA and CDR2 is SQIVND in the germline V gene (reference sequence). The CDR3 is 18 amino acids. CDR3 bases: TGTGCCAGTAGTGCGGGGACAGGGTGGGATATCTCCGGTTCACCCCTCCACTTT. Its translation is CASSAGTGWDISGSPLHF.

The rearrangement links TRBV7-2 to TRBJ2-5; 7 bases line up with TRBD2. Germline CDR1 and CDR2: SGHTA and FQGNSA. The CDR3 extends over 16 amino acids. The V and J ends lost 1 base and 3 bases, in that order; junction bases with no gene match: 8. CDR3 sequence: CASSLVGASGKETQYF. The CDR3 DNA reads TGTGCCAGCAGCTTAGTTGGGGCTAGCGGAAAAGAGACCCAGTACTTC.

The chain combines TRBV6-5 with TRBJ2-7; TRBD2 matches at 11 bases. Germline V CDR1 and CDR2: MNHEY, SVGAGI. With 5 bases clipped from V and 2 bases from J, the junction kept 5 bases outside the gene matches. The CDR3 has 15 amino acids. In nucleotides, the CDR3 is TGTGCCAGCAGTCCGACTAGCGGGACTACCTACGAGCAGTACTTC. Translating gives CASSPTSGTTYEQYF.

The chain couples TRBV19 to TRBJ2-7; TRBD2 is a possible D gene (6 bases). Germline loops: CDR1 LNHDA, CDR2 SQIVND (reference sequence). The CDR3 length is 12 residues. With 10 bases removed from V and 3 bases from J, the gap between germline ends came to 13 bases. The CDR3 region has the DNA TGTGCCACCGGCCGGGGGATCTACGAGCAGTACTTC. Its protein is CATGRGIYEQYF.

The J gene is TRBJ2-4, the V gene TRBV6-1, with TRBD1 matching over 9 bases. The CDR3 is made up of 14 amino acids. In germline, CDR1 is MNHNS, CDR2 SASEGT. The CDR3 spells CSSDRGDAKNIQYF. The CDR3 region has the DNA TGTTCATCCGACAGGGGGGATGCCAAAAACATTCAGTACTTC.

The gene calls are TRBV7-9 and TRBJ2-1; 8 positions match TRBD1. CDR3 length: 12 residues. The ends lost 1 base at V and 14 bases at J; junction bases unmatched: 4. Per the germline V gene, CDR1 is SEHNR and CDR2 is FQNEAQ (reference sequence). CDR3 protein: CASSLDYRGEFF. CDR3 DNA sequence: TGTGCCAGCAGCTTAGATTACAGGGGGGAGTTCTTC.

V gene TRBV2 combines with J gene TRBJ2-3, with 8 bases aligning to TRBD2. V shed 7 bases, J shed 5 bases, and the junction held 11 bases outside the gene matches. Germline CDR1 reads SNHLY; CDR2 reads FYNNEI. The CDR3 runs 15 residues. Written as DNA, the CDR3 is TGTGCCAGCACGTTCCGGGGGGGAGGAGGAGATACGCAGTATTTT. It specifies CASTFRGGGGDTQYF.

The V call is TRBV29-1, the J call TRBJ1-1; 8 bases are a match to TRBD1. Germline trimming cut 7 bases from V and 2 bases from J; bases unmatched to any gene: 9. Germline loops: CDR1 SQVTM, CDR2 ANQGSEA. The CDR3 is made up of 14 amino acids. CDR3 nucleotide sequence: TGCAGCGCCCACAGGGGGGTAGGAAACACTGAAGCTTTCTTT. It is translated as CSAHRGVGNTEAFF.

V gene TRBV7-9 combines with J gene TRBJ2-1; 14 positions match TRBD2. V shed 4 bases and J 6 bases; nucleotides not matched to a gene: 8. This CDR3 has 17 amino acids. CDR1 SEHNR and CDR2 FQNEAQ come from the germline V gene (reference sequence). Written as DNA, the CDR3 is TGTGCCAGCAGCTGGGGACTAGCGGGAGCCAGGGGCAATGAGCAGTTCTTC. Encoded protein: CASSWGLAGARGNEQFF.

The CDR3 protein is CASRLAGSRTDTQYF. CDR3 nucleotides: TGTGCCAGCAGACTAGCGGGGTCACGCACAGATACGCAGTATTTT. The genes are TRBV5-4 and TRBJ2-3, with 10 positions matching TRBD2. Looked up from germline, CDR1 is SGHNT and CDR2 is YYREEE (reference sequence). V trimming: 5 bases; J trimming: 1 base; junction bases outside the gene matches: 4. CDR3 size: 15 residues. Drawing the rest from reference TRBV5-4 and TRBJ2-3, the complete variable domain is ETGVTQSPTHLIKTRGQQVTLRCSSQSGHNTVSWYQQALGQGPQFIFQYYREEENGRGNFPPRFSGLQFPNYSSELNVNALELDDSALYLCASRLAGSRTDTQYFGPGTRLTVL.

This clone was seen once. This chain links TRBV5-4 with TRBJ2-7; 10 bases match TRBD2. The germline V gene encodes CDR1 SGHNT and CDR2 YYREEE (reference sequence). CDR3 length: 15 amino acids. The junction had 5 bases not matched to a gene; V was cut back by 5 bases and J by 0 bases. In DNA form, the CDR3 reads TGTGCCAGCAGACTTAGCGGGGGGAGCTCCTACGAGCAGTACTTC. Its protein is CASRLSGGSSYEQYF.

The CDR3: CASSFTGGNNEQFF. Written as DNA, the CDR3 is TGTGCCAGCAGCTTCACGGGAGGCAACAATGAGCAGTTCTTC. The J gene is TRBJ2-1, the V gene TRBV13; the match to TRBD2 covers 7 bases. The CDR3 runs 14 residues. In germline, CDR1 is PRHDT, CDR2 FYEKMQ (reference sequence). The ends lost 3 bases at V and 5 bases at J; junction bases unmatched: 4.